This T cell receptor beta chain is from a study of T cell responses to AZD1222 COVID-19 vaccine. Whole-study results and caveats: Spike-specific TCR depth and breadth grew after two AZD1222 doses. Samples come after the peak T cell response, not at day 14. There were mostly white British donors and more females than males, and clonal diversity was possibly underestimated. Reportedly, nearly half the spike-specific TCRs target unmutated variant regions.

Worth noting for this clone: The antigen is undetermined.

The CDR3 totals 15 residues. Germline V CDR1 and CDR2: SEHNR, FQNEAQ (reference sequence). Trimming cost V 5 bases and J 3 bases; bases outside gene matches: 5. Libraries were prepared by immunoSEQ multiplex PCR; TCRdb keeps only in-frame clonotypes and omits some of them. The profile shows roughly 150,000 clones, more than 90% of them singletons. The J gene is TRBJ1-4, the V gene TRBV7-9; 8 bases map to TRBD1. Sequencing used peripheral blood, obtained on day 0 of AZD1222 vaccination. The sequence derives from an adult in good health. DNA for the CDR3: TGTGCCAGCAGCCCCAGGACAGGGTCTAATGAAAAACTGTTTTTT. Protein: CASSPRTGSNEKLFF.